Presented here are 31 T cell receptor beta chains from one specimen sequenced in a study of T cells in Graves' hyperthyroidism and ophthalmopathy. Amplification of TCR beta CDR3 regions used RNA as the template. HTBI primers were employed in a first-round RT-PCR of the TCR CDR3. TCRdb processed the multiplex PCR reads anew with MiXCR; each CDR3 protein has one entry. The sample lists fewer than 450,000 distinct CDR3 sequences, over 13% occurring once. Sequencing input: blood. The origin of the receptors is a man aged 50-60 years with Graves' ophthalmopathy.

This clonotype was recorded at least ten times. The chain uses TRBV2 and TRBJ2-7, with D unclear. Germline V gene lookup returns CDR1 SNHLY and CDR2 FYNNEI. Trimming took off 1 base at V and 6 bases at J, with 7 bases between the two ends. This CDR3 has 12 amino acids. The CDR3 is CASSEDSREQYF. CDR3 nucleotide sequence: TGTGCCAGCAGTGAAGACAGCCGCGAGCAGTACTTC.

This clonotype was seen repeatedly, ten times or more. The chain recombines TRBV28 with TRBJ2-5; the match to TRBD1 covers 11 bases. This CDR3 region has 15 residues. V dropped 5 bases and J dropped 4; count of bases not matched to a gene: 6. CDR1 MDHEN and CDR2 SYDVKM come from the germline V gene. The CDR3 here is CASSMDRGLVETQYF. The CDR3 nucleotides read TGTGCCAGCAGTATGGACAGGGGGCTGGTAGAGACCCAGTACTTC. Full variable domain (rest looked up from reference TRBV28 and TRBJ2-5): DVKVTQSSRYLVKRTGEKVFLECVQDMDHENMFWYRQDPGLGLRLIYFSYDVKMKEKGDIPEGYSVSREKKERFSLILESASTNQTSMYLCASSMDRGLVETQYFGPGTRLLVL.

This clonotype was recorded many times. This rearrangement joins TRBV5-5 to TRBJ2-1; tentative D call: TRBD2 (5 bases). Germline loops: CDR1 SGHKS, CDR2 YYEKEE (reference sequence). The CDR3 covers 14 residues. Trimming removed 0 bases at V and 8 bases at J, with 12 bases between. The CDR3 region has the DNA TGTGCCAGCAGCTTGGAGTTGCGGGCACATGAGCAGTTCTTC. It is translated as CASSLELRAHEQFF.

This clonotype has a handful of counts. The genes are TRBV20-1 and TRBJ2-1; the match to TRBD2 covers 8 bases. The CDR3 length is 18 residues. V gave up 1 base and J gave up 0 bases; unmatched junction bases: 11. Germline V CDR1 and CDR2: DFQATT, SNEGSKA (reference sequence). In nucleotides, the CDR3 is TGCAGTGCTAGAGGCCCGGGGGGGAGGGCAAGCTCCTACAATGAGCAGTTCTTC. This sequence encodes CSARGPGGRASSYNEQFF.

This clonotype has just a few counts. At one end, the junction sequence differs from germline, possibly due to a read error. This chain's CDR3 is CATRREASGNTGELFF. The CDR3 DNA sequence: TGTGCCACCAGGAGAGAGGCTAGCGGGAACACCGGGGAGCTGTTTTTT. The genes are TRBV15 and TRBJ2-2; 7 positions match TRBD2. CDR3 length equals 16 residues. Germline lookup yields CDR1 LNHNV and CDR2 YYDKDF (reference sequence).

This clonotype was counted ten times or more. The chain joins TRBV11-2 to TRBJ2-7; 7 positions match TRBD2. J lost 1 base, V lost 6 bases, and 0 bases had no gene match. This CDR3 has 12 residues. Germline V lookup: CDR1 SGHAT, CDR2 FQNNGV. CDR3 nucleotides: TGTGCCAGCAGGGGAGGGTCCTACGAGCAGTACTTC. Amino acids: CASRGGSYEQYF.

The sample holds a few counts of this clonotype. The chain combines TRBV7-3 with TRBJ2-1, with TRBD1 as a possible D gene (6 bases). Trimming took off 5 bases at V and 8 bases at J, with 16 bases between the two ends. CDR3 length: 14 residues. Germline V gene lookup returns CDR1 SGHTA and CDR2 FQGTGA. The CDR3 DNA follows: TGTGCCAGCAGCCCAAGTGAGGGGGTCCATGAGCAGTTCTTC. Translated, it gives CASSPSEGVHEQFF.

This chain connects TRBV12-3 or TRBV12-4 to TRBJ2-7; 7 bases fit TRBD1. This CDR3 is 11 amino acids long. Trimming took 8 bases from V and 6 from J; bases not matched to a gene: 4. The CDR3 region is CASGNRGEQYF. The CDR3 DNA sequence: TGTGCCAGCGGGAACAGGGGCGAGCAGTACTTC.

The V gene is TRBV20-1, the J gene TRBJ1-2; perhaps TRBD1 as D (5 bases). The CDR3 spans 13 residues. Trimming pared 6 bases from V and 3 bases from J, leaving 14 bases between. Germline values: CDR1 DFQATT, CDR2 SNEGSKA (reference sequence). In DNA, the CDR3 is TGCAGTGCAATCAACAGGCTCGACTATGGCTACACCTTC. As protein: CSAINRLDYGYTF.

This clonotype was counted once. The V gene is TRBV9, the J gene TRBJ2-1, with TRBD2 matching over 11 bases. The DNA end favors TRBJ2-7, so the J call may be wrong. The CDR3 is 16 residues long. CDR1 and CDR2 from the germline V gene are SGDLS and YYNGEE. CDR3 nucleotide sequence: TGTGCCAGCAGCCCCAAGGTAGCGGGAGGGACGAATGAGCAGTACTTC. Encoded protein: CASSPKVAGGTNEQYF.

This clonotype was seen many times. The chain joins TRBV7-2 to TRBJ2-3; possible D gene TRBD2, 5 bases. The CDR3 has 16 residues. With 6 bases removed from V and 2 bases from J, the gap between germline ends came to 18 bases. Germline V gene lookup returns CDR1 SGHTA and CDR2 FQGNSA. The CDR3 here is CASSPTGYRDTDTQYF. The CDR3 DNA follows: TGTGCCAGCAGTCCCACCGGATACCGGGACACAGATACGCAGTATTTT. Based on the CDR3 plus reference TRBV7-2 and TRBJ2-3, the full variable domain is GAGVSQSPSNKVTEKGKDVELRCDPISGHTALYWYRQSLGQGLEFLIYFQGNSAPDKSGLPSDRFSAERTGGSVSTLTIQRTQQEDSAVYLCASSPTGYRDTDTQYFGPGTRLTVL.

This clonotype was observed at least ten times. This chain's CDR3 is CASSPPLQETQYF. The CDR3 DNA follows: TGTGCCAGCAGTCCTCCCCTCCAAGAGACCCAGTACTTC. J is TRBJ2-5 and V is TRBV12-3 or TRBV12-4; D not resolved. The CDR3 loop spans 13 amino acids. Trimming stripped 5 bases from V and 1 base from J, with 8 bases between.

The chain is built from TRBV7-3 and TRBJ2-1; 8 bases agree with TRBD2. Germline V CDR1 and CDR2: SGHTA, FQGTGA. After removal of 0 bases from V and 4 bases from J, the junction contained 5 bases not matched to a gene. The CDR3 runs 16 residues. Here the CDR3 DNA reads TGTGCCAGCAGCTTAACTCGGGAGGGCAGGTACAATGAGCAGTTCTTC. It specifies CASSLTREGRYNEQFF.

This clonotype was picked up a small number of times. V and J are TRBV20-1 and TRBJ2-1; D is unclear. This CDR3 has 15 amino acids. V was cut by 6 bases and J by 9 bases, with 24 bases left in between. Germline loops: CDR1 DFQATT, CDR2 SNEGSKA (reference sequence). For the CDR3, the DNA is TGCAGTGCCACCCAGATTAGGAGAACCAGGTCTGAGCAGTTCTTC. This sequence encodes CSATQIRRTRSEQFF.

This clonotype was seen at least ten times. The genes are TRBV20-1 and TRBJ2-3; 7 bases map to TRBD2. Germline CDR1 is DFQATT and CDR2 is SNEGSKA (reference sequence). The CDR3 length is 15 residues. Germline trimming cut 6 bases from V and 3 bases from J; bases unmatched to any gene: 12. This CDR3 reads CSARHWGGTTDTQYF. The CDR3 nucleotides read TGCAGTGCCCGACATTGGGGGGGGACTACAGATACGCAGTATTTT.

This clonotype has a count of ten or more. The chain couples TRBV28 to TRBJ2-7, with 9 bases fitting TRBD1. The CDR3 totals 15 residues. After removal of 4 bases from V and 1 base from J, the junction contained 5 bases not matched to a gene. The germline gives CDR1 MDHEN, CDR2 SYDVKM. The CDR3 nucleotides read TGTGCCAGCAGTTCCACTGGGACAGGGTCCTACGAGCAGTACTTC. Translated, it gives CASSSTGTGSYEQYF.

This clonotype was seen at least ten times. The chain carries TRBV3-1 and TRBJ1-6, with D possibly TRBD1 on 5 matching bases. This CDR3 has 14 amino acids. V was trimmed by 1 base and J by 5 bases, leaving 6 bases between them. The germline CDR1 and CDR2 sequences are LGHDT and YNNKEL (reference sequence). As DNA, the CDR3 is TGTGCCAGCAGCCAAGGACAGCATAATTCACCCCTCCACTTT. This translates into CASSQGQHNSPLHF.

The V and J genes are TRBV9 and TRBJ2-7; TRBD1 might be the D (6 bases). Between the trimmed V and J ends, which lost 2 bases and 4 bases, there was a span of 13 bases. Germline V gene sequence: CDR1 SGDLS, CDR2 YYNGEE. The CDR3 sequence is 14 residues long. CDR3 sequence reads: CASSVDTGIYEQYF. As DNA, the CDR3 is TGTGCCAGCAGCGTCGACACAGGGATTTACGAGCAGTACTTC.

This chain connects TRBV18 to TRBJ2-5; 12 positions agree with TRBD1. The CDR3 has 18 residues. V shed 3 bases, J shed 5 bases, and the junction held 13 bases outside the gene matches. Germline CDR1 is KGHSH and CDR2 is LQKENI. CDR3 bases: TGTGCCAGCTCACCCATGAGCCGGGACAGGGGGCATCGGGAGACCCAGTACTTC. Protein sequence: CASSPMSRDRGHRETQYF.

This clonotype has at least ten counts. The V call is TRBV3-1, the J call TRBJ2-1; TRBD2 aligns across 8 bases. The germline CDR1 and CDR2 sequences are LGHDT and YNNKEL (reference sequence). The CDR3 consists of 14 residues. Trimming at V came to 3 bases and at J to 8 bases, leaving 6 bases not matched to a gene. The CDR3 sequence: CASSHGLAADEQFF. As DNA, the CDR3 is TGTGCCAGCAGCCACGGACTAGCCGCCGATGAGCAGTTCTTC.

This clonotype was found many times. The chain links TRBV3-1 to TRBJ2-1; D gene unclear. Germline assignment: CDR1 LGHDT and CDR2 YNNKEL (reference sequence). V lost 4 bases and J 7 bases, leaving 14 bases between the germline ends. This CDR3 spans 14 amino acids. The CDR3 coding sequence is TGTGCCAGCAGCCGAACCCCCGTGAGGAATGAGCAGTTCTTC. Amino acids: CASSRTPVRNEQFF.

This clonotype was found many times. The CDR3 protein is CASSRSSGVSYEQYF. In DNA form, the CDR3 reads TGTGCCAGCAGCCGATCCAGCGGGGTTTCCTACGAGCAGTACTTC. This rearrangement joins TRBV12-3 or TRBV12-4 to TRBJ2-7; 7 nucleotides match TRBD2. The CDR3 extends over 15 amino acids. V trimming: 6 bases; J trimming: 1 base; junction bases outside the gene matches: 9.

The V and J genes are TRBV10-3 and TRBJ2-2, with 10 bases matching TRBD1. The CDR3 has 15 residues. Germline CDR1 reads ENHRY; CDR2 reads SYGVKD. V shed 7 bases, J shed 5 bases, and the junction held 7 bases outside the gene matches. The CDR3 DNA reads as TGTGCCATCAAGATAGACAGGGGGCTTACCGGGGAGCTGTTTTTT. Protein product: CAIKIDRGLTGELFF.

The chain combines TRBV24-1 with TRBJ2-2; 12 bases align to TRBD2. The CDR3 has 15 amino acids. Germline V CDR1 and CDR2: KGHDR, SFDVKD. V was pared by 10 bases and J by 5 bases, with 7 bases of the junction left unmatched. The CDR3 loop reads CATKTSGRHTGELFF. The DNA of the CDR3 is TGTGCCACTAAGACTAGCGGGAGACATACCGGGGAGCTGTTTTTT.

In this sample, this clonotype turned up many times. This chain links TRBV20-1 with TRBJ2-1; 8 nucleotides align to TRBD1. Losses at the gene ends were 6 bases for V and 2 bases for J; bases not matched to a gene: 6. The V gene's germline CDR1 is DFQATT and CDR2 SNEGSKA (reference sequence). This CDR3 region has 14 residues. CDR3 DNA sequence: TGCAGTGCCGATCCAGGGGGCACCTACAATGAGCAGTTCTTC. Encoded protein: CSADPGGTYNEQFF.

The table lists this clonotype with many counts. This chain connects TRBV20-1 to TRBJ1-5, with D possibly matching TRBD1 (5 bases). This CDR3 contains 14 residues. Germline CDR1 and CDR2: DFQATT and SNEGSKA (reference sequence). V lost 0 bases and J lost 6, with 12 bases in between. The CDR3 coding sequence is TGCAGTGCTAGAGATGGGCAGGGCGGTCAGCCCCAGCATTTT. It is translated as CSARDGQGGQPQHF.

This clonotype came up many times. The chain combines TRBV28 with TRBJ2-7, with D tentatively TRBD1 or TRBD2 (5 bases each). Germline V gene data show CDR1 as MDHEN and CDR2 as SYDVKM. The CDR3 extends over 15 amino acids. Trimming took off 6 bases at V and 1 base at J, with 16 bases between the two ends. CDR3 sequence (DNA): TGTGCCAGCAGACTATACGGGACCGCATCCTACGAGCAGTACTTC. This encodes CASRLYGTASYEQYF.

This clonotype was counted between two and nine times. The CDR3 spells CASSLEWGEQYF. The DNA for the CDR3 is TGCGCCAGCAGCTTGGAATGGGGAGAGCAGTACTTC. The chain has TRBV5-1 and TRBJ2-7; D not resolved. The CDR3 runs 12 residues. Germline V CDR1 and CDR2: SGHRS, YFSETQ. V was clipped by 0 bases and J by 7 bases, with 8 bases between them. Combining the CDR3 with reference TRBV5-1 and TRBJ2-7 gives the whole variable domain KAGVTQTPRYLIKTRGQQVTLSCSPISGHRSVSWYQQTPGQGLQFLFEYFSETQRNKGNFPGRFSGRQFSNSRSEMNVSTLELGDSALYLCASSLEWGEQYFGPGTRLTVT.

This clonotype was recorded at least ten times. The chain joins TRBV20-1 to TRBJ2-3, with D perhaps TRBD1 (6 bases). CDR1 and CDR2 (germline): DFQATT, SNEGSKA (reference sequence). Trimming pared 5 bases from V and 5 bases from J, leaving 11 bases between. This CDR3 has 12 amino acids. This CDR3 is CSAQRGLDTQYF. Written as DNA, the CDR3 is TGCAGTGCTCAAAGGGGGTTAGATACGCAGTATTTT.

Only a few counts were recorded for this clonotype. The chain recombines TRBV19 with TRBJ1-1; perhaps TRBD1 as D (5 bases). V was trimmed by 5 bases and J by 1 base, leaving 14 bases between them. Germline-derived CDR1 and CDR2 are LNHDA and SQIVND (reference sequence). This CDR3 has 15 amino acids. The DNA for the CDR3 is TGTGCCAGTAGTCCGATAGGGGCCAGGAACACTGAAGCTTTCTTT. Translated, it gives CASSPIGARNTEAFF.

The chain links TRBV11-2 to TRBJ2-3; tentatively, D is TRBD1 (5 bases). Germline V gives CDR1 SGHAT, CDR2 FQNNGV. Trimming removed 2 bases at V and 2 bases at J, with 14 bases between. The CDR3 is made up of 16 amino acids. The CDR3 DNA reads TGTGCCAGCAGCTTAAGGACCTCCAGGGTCACAGATACGCAGTATTTT. Translating it yields CASSLRTSRVTDTQYF.